This is a list of T cell receptor beta chains from one sample in a study of blood T cell repertoires in COVID-19. The table came from immunoSEQ multiplex PCR; TCRdb's copy has only in-frame clones and leaves some out. The sample shows approximately 180,000 clones, 65% to 80% of them seen only once. Sequencing input: PBMCs or T cells enriched from blood (not recorded which). The receptors derive from a woman aged 45 to 65 with acute COVID-19. The CDR3 runs from the conserved cysteine through the conserved F or W. D genes are given only for firm matches. Clone sizes are given selectively: once, few, many, or a class where the clone is expanded.

D gene	V gene	CDR3 length	clone size	J gene	CDR3 DNA	CDR3 protein
TRBD1	TRBV28	16	.	TRBJ1-1	TGTGCCAGCAGTTTGGGTTCCGGACAGGGGAACACTGAAGCTTTCTTT	CASSLGSGQGNTEAFF
.	TRBV15	15	.	TRBJ1-1	TGTGCCACCAGCAGAGATTATATTGGGCGCACTGAAGCTTTCTTT	CATSRDYIGRTEAFF
.	TRBV19	15	.	TRBJ1-5	TGTGCCAGTAGTATATTAGTCCCGGAGAATCAGCCCCAGCATTTT	CASSILVPENQPQHF
TRBD1	TRBV2	13	.	TRBJ1-5	TGTGCCAGCAGGGGGGACAGATATCAGCCCCAGCATTTT	CASRGDRYQPQHF
.	TRBV15	13	.	TRBJ2-3	TGTGCCACCAGCAGAGGGGGGAGGCATACGCAGTATTTT	CATSRGGRHTQYF
.	TRBV6-1	13	.	TRBJ1-1	TGTGCCAGCAGTGAGTCCTCGAACACTGAAGCTTTCTTT	CASSESSNTEAFF
.	TRBV2	15	.	TRBJ2-2	TGTGCCAGCATGTGGAGCGGTACGAACACCGGGGAGCTGTTTTTT	CASMWSGTNTGELFF
TRBD1	TRBV27	13	.	TRBJ1-2	TGTGCCAGCATGAAAGGACAGGGCTACGGCTACACCTTC	CASMKGQGYGYTF
.	TRBV2	12	.	TRBJ1-5	TGTGCCAGCAGTGAAGAAATGGGCCCCCAGCATTTT	CASSEEMGPQHF
TRBD1	TRBV19	15	.	TRBJ1-2	TGTGCCAGTAGTATTACTGGGACAGGGTTGGATGGCTACACCTTC	CASSITGTGLDGYTF
.	TRBV25-1	14	.	TRBJ2-2	TGTGCCAGCAGTGACAGGGGAGAGACCGGGGAGCTGTTTTTT	CASSDRGETGELFF
.	TRBV27	17	.	TRBJ1-6	TGTGCCAGCAGTTGGACAGACCCTAGCTCCTATAATTCACCCCTCCACTTT	CASSWTDPSSYNSPLHF
.	TRBV21-1	16	.	TRBJ2-1	TGTGCCAGCTCTCTGTGGGGACAGGTGGGCTACAATGAGCAGTTCTTC	CASSLWGQVGYNEQFF
TRBD1	TRBV19	17	.	TRBJ1-1	TGTGCCAGTTCCAACGGCAAAGGGGGCGCGCGGAACACTGAAGCTTTCTTT	CASSNGKGGARNTEAFF
.	TRBV5-4	13	few	TRBJ1-4	TGTGCCAGCGGCCGGGGTATTAATGAAAAACTGTTTTTT	CASGRGINEKLFF
.	TRBV28	17	.	TRBJ2-2	TGTGCCAGCAGTTATGCTGTAATGGCAGTGAACACCGGGGAGCTGTTTTTT	CASSYAVMAVNTGELFF
.	TRBV27	14	.	TRBJ2-1	TGTGCCAGCCGCAGGGCGAGCTCCTACAATGAGCAGTTCTTC	CASRRASSYNEQFF
TRBD1	TRBV7-2	17	.	TRBJ1-3	TGTGCCAGCAGCGCACTAAGGGGGCCCAGCTCTGGAAACACCATATATTTT	CASSALRGPSSGNTIYF
.	TRBV28	11	.	TRBJ1-1	TGTGCCACCTATGGGAACACTGAAGCTTTCTTT	CATYGNTEAFF
.	TRBV21-1	14	.	TRBJ1-2	TGTGCCAGCAGCAAAGTAGGGGTCTTCGATGGCTACACCTTC	CASSKVGVFDGYTF
.	TRBV19	17	.	TRBJ1-3	TGTGCCAGTAGTTTCGTTGGTTGGAGGGAGAAAGGAAACACCATATATTTT	CASSFVGWREKGNTIYF
.	TRBV7-9	15	few	TRBJ1-3	TGTGCCAGCAGCTTAGGGTCGGGGTCTGGAAACACCATATATTTT	CASSLGSGSGNTIYF
TRBD2	TRBV7-9	15	.	TRBJ2-5	TGTGCCAGCAGCCGGACTAGCGGGGGCCAAGAGACCCAGTACTTC	CASSRTSGGQETQYF
TRBD1	TRBV28	18	.	TRBJ1-2	TGTGCCAGCAGTCCAACCGGGACAGGGATGGAGGGAGACTATGGCTACACCTTC	CASSPTGTGMEGDYGYTF
.	TRBV5-1	12	once	TRBJ1-6	TGCGCCAGCAGCCGCCAGAATTCACCCCTCCACTTT	CASSRQNSPLHF
.	TRBV4-3	17	.	TRBJ2-6	TGCGCCAGCAGCCAAGAATCACAGGGAACTGGGGCCAACGTCCTGACTTTC	CASSQESQGTGANVLTF